The 26 T cell receptor beta chains below were found in one sample sequenced in a study of control samples from healthy donors and cancer patients. Here immunoSEQ multiplex PCR was the method, and the copy in TCRdb shows in-frame clones only, minus some. The sample has 95,000 to 130,000 clones; approximately 90% are singletons. The sequencing sample was made of blood. Receptor source: an older woman in good health.

The count of this clone is one. The rearrangement uses TRBV28 and TRBJ2-7, with 12 nucleotides matching TRBD2. The CDR3 runs to 17 residues. Losses at the gene ends were 3 bases for V and 1 base for J; bases not matched to a gene: 7. Germline CDR1 MDHEN, CDR2 SYDVKM. The DNA for the CDR3 is TGTGCCAGCAGTTTTCGACTAGCGGGGGAGGCGTCCTACGAGCAGTACTTC. The encoded protein is CASSFRLAGEASYEQYF.

This chain links TRBV15 with TRBJ2-1; 12 nucleotides match TRBD1. Germline CDR1 reads LNHNV; CDR2 reads YYDKDF (reference sequence). This CDR3 region has 16 residues. Trimming at V came to 1 base and at J to 7 bases, leaving 5 bases not matched to a gene. The chain's CDR3 is CATSRGDRGRVNEQFF. CDR3 bases: TGTGCCACCAGCAGAGGGGACAGGGGGCGCGTAAATGAGCAGTTCTTC.

As DNA, the CDR3 is TGTGCCACCACACAAGCTTACGAAACAGGGGGGATATATGGCTACACCTTC. This encodes CATTQAYETGGIYGYTF. The J gene is TRBJ1-2, the V gene TRBV27; 8 bases are a match to TRBD1. Germline CDR1 is MNHEY and CDR2 is SMNVEV (reference sequence). The V and J ends lost 10 bases and 5 bases, in that order; junction bases with no gene match: 21. This CDR3 contains 17 residues.

The rearrangement links TRBV6-2 or TRBV6-3 to TRBJ1-1; D perhaps matches TRBD1 (6 bases). The germline CDR1 and CDR2 sequences are MNHEY and SVGEGT. Trimming took off 6 bases at V and 7 bases at J, with 12 bases between the two ends. CDR3 length: 12 residues. CDR3 bases: TGTGCCAGCAGCCCCGGACAGTTTGAAGCTTTCTTT. Protein: CASSPGQFEAFF.

This chain joins TRBV11-3 and TRBJ2-1, with D perhaps matching TRBD1 (7 bases). The V end was cut by 2 bases, the J end by 9 bases, with 8 bases between. CDR1 and CDR2 from the germline V gene are SGHNT and YENEEA. This CDR3 has 12 residues. The CDR3 loop is CASSLQGGEQFF. The CDR3 DNA sequence: TGTGCCAGCAGCTTACAGGGGGGTGAGCAGTTCTTC.

Comments on this clone: The same CDR3 can be traced to other DNA sequences in this sample. The J gene is TRBJ1-2, the V gene TRBV3-1 (or the pseudogene TRBV3-2); D is ambiguous. The V and J ends lost 1 base and 8 bases respectively, with 5 bases between them. The CDR3 contains 11 residues. CDR1 and CDR2 from the germline V gene are LGHDT and YNNKEL (reference sequence). Here the CDR3 reads CASSQGGGYTF. The DNA for the CDR3 is TGTGCCAGCAGCCAAGGGGGAGGCTACACCTTC.

The rearrangement links TRBV7-3 to TRBJ2-2; 8 positions agree with TRBD1. The V gene's germline CDR1 is SGHTA and CDR2 FQGTGA. This CDR3 has 15 residues. The trim removed 5 bases at V and 2 bases at J, leaving 4 bases unmatched. The CDR3 DNA is TGTGCCAGCAGCGCAGGACAGGGAAACACCGGGGAGCTGTTTTTT. Its protein product is CASSAGQGNTGELFF.

The chain carries TRBV14 and TRBJ2-2, with unresolved D. V was clipped by 4 bases and J by 0 bases, with 6 bases between them. Per germline, CDR1 SGHDN and CDR2 FVKESK. The CDR3 is made up of 14 amino acids. CDR3 residues: CASSRLANTGELFF. DNA of the CDR3: TGTGCCAGCAGCCGACTCGCGAACACCGGGGAGCTGTTTTTT.

This rearrangement joins TRBV4-3 to TRBJ2-1; D is possibly TRBD2 (7 bases). V was pared by 0 bases and J by 8 bases, with 14 bases between. The germline V gene has CDR1 LGHNA and CDR2 YSLEER. CDR3 length: 15 amino acids. CDR3 in amino acids: CASSQDGRGAYEQFF. The CDR3 nucleotides read TGCGCCAGCAGCCAAGATGGCCGGGGGGCCTATGAGCAGTTCTTC.

This chain connects TRBV12-5 to TRBJ2-3, with D possibly matching TRBD2 (6 bases). V lost 6 bases and J 2 bases, leaving 12 bases between the germline ends. Germline loops: CDR1 LGHNT, CDR2 FRNRAP. The CDR3 covers 14 residues. CDR3 region: CASGWRGITDTQYF. The CDR3 bases are TGTGCTAGTGGGTGGCGGGGCATCACAGATACGCAGTATTTT.

This chain connects TRBV4-1 to TRBJ1-2, with D possibly TRBD1 on 5 matching bases. CDR1 and CDR2 (germline): MGHRA, YSYEKL. Trimming stripped 3 bases from V and 4 bases from J, with 12 bases between. The CDR3 loop spans 14 amino acids. The CDR3 DNA sequence: TGCGCCAGCAGCCATCCTCAGGGCGCCTATGGCTACACCTTC. It codes for CASSHPQGAYGYTF.

This chain connects TRBV20-1 to TRBJ2-4; 7 bases are a match to TRBD1. The CDR3 extends over 15 amino acids. Germline CDR1 and CDR2: DFQATT and SNEGSKA (reference sequence). V lost 3 bases to trimming and J lost 4 bases; unmatched junction nucleotides: 9. Written as DNA, the CDR3 is TGCAGTGCTAGTTCCCCCAGGGACAGTAAAAACATTCAGTACTTC. Protein product: CSASSPRDSKNIQYF.

The chain joins TRBV4-2 to TRBJ2-1; TRBD2 matches at 14 bases. The CDR3 has 18 amino acids. With V trimmed by 4 bases and J by 8 bases, 13 bases remained unmatched. The germline gives CDR1 LGHNA, CDR2 YNFKEQ. CDR3 protein: CASSPRTSGGLGMDEQFF. The CDR3 nucleotides are TGTGCCAGCAGCCCGCGGACTAGCGGGGGGCTGGGCATGGATGAGCAGTTCTTC.

The chain links TRBV9 to TRBJ1-3, with D uncertain. The CDR3 length is 13 residues. CDR1 and CDR2 from the germline V gene are SGDLS and YYNGEE. Trimming pared 3 bases from V and 0 bases from J, leaving 4 bases between. The CDR3: CASSESSGNTIYF. The CDR3, as DNA: TGTGCCAGCAGCGAGAGCTCTGGAAACACCATATATTTT. Drawing the rest from reference TRBV9 and TRBJ1-3, the complete variable domain is DSGVTQTPKHLITATGQRVTLRCSPRSGDLSVYWYQQSLDQGLQFLIQYYNGEERAKGNILERFSAQQFPDLHSELNLSSLELGDSALYFCASSESSGNTIYFGEGSWLTVV.

The V gene is TRBV19, the J gene TRBJ1-1, with no clear D. This CDR3 has 15 residues. Germline V gene sequence: CDR1 LNHDA, CDR2 SQIVND (reference sequence). The V end lost 3 bases, the J end lost 4 bases, and 15 bases lay between the germline ends. The CDR3 sequence: CASSITSAGPTEAFF. CDR3 DNA sequence: TGTGCCAGTAGTATTACCTCGGCGGGCCCCACTGAAGCTTTCTTT.

The gene calls are TRBV5-4 and TRBJ2-7; 8 positions agree with TRBD2. Germline CDR1 reads SGHNT; CDR2 reads YYREEE (reference sequence). The CDR3 totals 13 residues. J lost 5 bases, V lost 2 bases, and 3 bases had no gene match. CDR3 residues: CASSLSGRDEQYF. CDR3 nucleotides: TGTGCCAGCAGCTTATCCGGGAGGGACGAGCAGTACTTC.

V usage is TRBV10-3 and J usage is TRBJ2-5; 11 nucleotides align to TRBD2. The V gene's germline CDR1 is ENHRY and CDR2 SYGVKD. This CDR3 spans 14 amino acids. This chain's CDR3 is CASGTSGPQETQYF. The CDR3, as DNA: TGTGCGTCCGGGACTAGCGGACCTCAAGAGACCCAGTACTTC.

J is TRBJ1-1 and V is TRBV18, with a weak D call TRBD1 (5 bases). The CDR3 is 16 amino acids. The ends were cut back, 8 bases at V and 3 bases at J, with 22 bases in the middle. Germline V gene sequence: CDR1 KGHSH, CDR2 LQKENI. The CDR3 DNA is TGTGCCAGCCCCGATAACAAGGGGTTTTCTGACACTGAAGCTTTCTTT. Translated, it gives CASPDNKGFSDTEAFF. Together with reference TRBV18 and TRBJ1-1, the CDR3 gives the full variable domain: NAGVMQNPRHLVRRRGQEARLRCSPMKGHSHVYWYRQLPEEGLKFMVYLQKENIIDESGMPKERFSAEFPKEGPSILRIQQVVRGDSAAYFCASPDNKGFSDTEAFFGQGTRLTVV.

The chain recombines TRBV4-3 with TRBJ2-5, with TRBD1 identical over 11 bases. There are 16 residues in the CDR3. Germline V lookup: CDR1 LGHNA, CDR2 YSLEER. The V segment lost 4 bases and the J segment 3 bases; nucleotides outside the gene matches: 7. The CDR3 DNA is TGCGCCAGCAGCCCATGGGACAGGGGGGTCGAAGAGACCCAGTACTTC. Its protein is CASSPWDRGVEETQYF.

The rearrangement links TRBV12-3 or TRBV12-4 to TRBJ1-2; D gene uncertain. Trimming stripped 3 bases from V and 3 bases from J, with 8 bases between. This CDR3 comprises 13 residues. CDR3: CASSFSTDYGYTF. CDR3 bases: TGTGCCAGCAGTTTTTCCACAGACTATGGCTACACCTTC.

This chain links TRBV7-9 with TRBJ2-2; 7 bases are shared with TRBD1. This CDR3 has 15 amino acids. V was pared by 5 bases and J by 6 bases, with 9 bases of the junction left unmatched. Germline assignment: CDR1 SEHNR and CDR2 FQNEAQ (reference sequence). The CDR3, as DNA: TGTGCCAGCAGCCGGCGGACAGGCCGGTCCGGGGAGCTGTTTTTT. Translation: CASSRRTGRSGELFF.

The V and J genes are TRBV12-3 or TRBV12-4 and TRBJ2-7; D might be TRBD1 (6 bases). The CDR3 has 13 residues. V was shortened by 5 bases and J by 5 bases, with 13 bases between the two germline ends. CDR3 in DNA: TGTGCCAGCAGTCACAGGGCAAAGAACGAGCAGTACTTC. Its protein product is CASSHRAKNEQYF.

The chain couples TRBV7-9 to TRBJ1-1; D perhaps matches TRBD1 (5 bases). Looked up from germline, CDR1 is SEHNR and CDR2 is FQNEAQ (reference sequence). Trimming stripped 10 bases from V and 4 bases from J, with 16 bases between. The CDR3 consists of 13 residues. The CDR3, as DNA: TGTGCCACCATCAACGGGGGGTTCACTGAAGCTTTCTTT. This translates into CATINGGFTEAFF. Full variable domain (rest looked up from reference TRBV7-9 and TRBJ1-1): DTGVSQNPRHKITKRGQNVTFRCDPISEHNRLYWYRQTLGQGPEFLTYFQNEAQLEKSRLLSDRFSAERPKGSFSTLEIQRTEQGDSAMYLCATINGGFTEAFFGQGTRLTVV.

The chain is built from TRBV29-1 and TRBJ2-7, with 10 bases identical to TRBD1. The CDR3 has 12 amino acids. Germline values: CDR1 SQVTM, CDR2 ANQGSEA. The junction had 1 base not matched to a gene; V was cut back by 6 bases and J by 2 bases. The CDR3 sequence is CSVGTGAYEQYF. The CDR3 nucleotides are TGCAGCGTAGGGACAGGGGCCTACGAGCAGTACTTC.

The CDR3 nucleotides are TGTGCCAGCAGTTACTCCCGGGGAATCAATCAGCCCCAGCATTTT. Translated: CASSYSRGINQPQHF. V is TRBV6-5 and J is TRBJ1-5; D gene unclear. From germline, CDR1 is MNHEY and CDR2 SVGAGI. V lost 0 bases, J lost 3 bases, and 9 bases lay in between. The CDR3 loop spans 15 amino acids.

J is TRBJ2-2 and V is TRBV19, with a possible D match to TRBD1 (6 bases). Trimming cost V 1 base and J 4 bases, with 13 bases left between them. This CDR3 is built from 16 residues. The germline V gene has CDR1 LNHDA and CDR2 SQIVND (reference sequence). CDR3 region: CASSIVGGTTTGELFF. As DNA, the CDR3 is TGTGCCAGTAGTATAGTAGGGGGTACCACCACCGGGGAGCTGTTTTTT.